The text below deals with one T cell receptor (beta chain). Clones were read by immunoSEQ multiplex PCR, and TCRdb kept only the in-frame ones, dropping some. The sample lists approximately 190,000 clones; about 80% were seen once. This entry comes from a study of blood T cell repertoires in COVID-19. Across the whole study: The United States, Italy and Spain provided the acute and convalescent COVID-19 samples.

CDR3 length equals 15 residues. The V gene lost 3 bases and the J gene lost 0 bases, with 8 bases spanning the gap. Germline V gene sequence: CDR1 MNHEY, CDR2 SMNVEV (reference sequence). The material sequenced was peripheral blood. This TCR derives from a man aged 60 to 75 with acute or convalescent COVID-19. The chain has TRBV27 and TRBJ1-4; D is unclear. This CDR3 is CASSLIQATNEKLFF. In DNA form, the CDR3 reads TGTGCCAGCAGTTTGATTCAGGCAACTAATGAAAAACTGTTTTTT.